These T cell receptor beta chains were read from a single sample in a study of T cells after yellow fever vaccination. Using its own MiXCR run on the 5' RACE reads, TCRdb lists one record per CDR3 protein. The table shows 300,000 to 450,000 distinct CDR3 sequences, with 6.2% occurring only once. Sequences were derived from PBMCs, sampled 5 days after the yellow fever booster vaccination. Receptors were obtained from a man aged 25 to 40 who received the YFV17D yellow fever vaccine. CDR3s include the opening cysteine and the closing phenylalanine or tryptophan. A D gene is named only where the DNA matches it firmly. Rows give clone size only sometimes, using once, few, many, or a class for an expanded clone.

v_call: TRBV3-1
d_call: .
j_call: TRBJ1-3
clone_size: few
cdr3_nt: TGTGCCAGCAGAGTATCCCGGGTTAACACCATATATTTT
cdr3_aa: CASRVSRVNTIYF

v_call: TRBV2
d_call: .
j_call: TRBJ1-5
clone_size: .
cdr3_nt: TGTGCCAGCAGATCAGGGATAGGGCCCCAGCATTTT
cdr3_aa: CASRSGIGPQHF

v_call: TRBV6-5
d_call: .
j_call: TRBJ2-2
clone_size: many
cdr3_nt: TGTGCCAGCAGCAGGGGGGGCGGGGAGCTGTTTTTT
cdr3_aa: CASSRGGGELFF

v_call: TRBV9
d_call: TRBD2
j_call: TRBJ2-2
clone_size: .
cdr3_nt: TGTGCCAGCGGGAGTAGCGGGAGATTCCCCGGGGAGCTGTTTTTT
cdr3_aa: CASGSSGRFPGELFF

v_call: TRBV27
d_call: TRBD2
j_call: TRBJ2-5
clone_size: .
cdr3_nt: TGTGCCAGCAGTAGCGGACTAGGCCAGTACTTC
cdr3_aa: CASSSGLGQYF

v_call: TRBV4-3
d_call: TRBD1
j_call: TRBJ1-2
clone_size: many
cdr3_nt: TGCGCCAGCGGGGACAGGGCGCATGGCTACACCTTC
cdr3_aa: CASGDRAHGYTF

v_call: TRBV5-4
d_call: .
j_call: TRBJ2-3
clone_size: many
cdr3_nt: TGTGCCAGCAGCGGGTTGGAGTATTTT
cdr3_aa: CASSGLEYF

v_call: TRBV6-2/TRBV6-3
d_call: .
j_call: TRBJ1-5
clone_size: many
cdr3_nt: TGTGCCAGCAGTTACGCGGACTCGCAGCCCCAGCATTTT
cdr3_aa: CASSYADSQPQHF

v_call: TRBV9
d_call: TRBD2
j_call: TRBJ2-2
clone_size: .
cdr3_nt: TGTGCCAGCAGCGCGGGAGGTGAAACCGGGGAGCTGTTTTTT
cdr3_aa: CASSAGGETGELFF

v_call: TRBV7-9
d_call: TRBD2
j_call: TRBJ2-1
clone_size: .
cdr3_nt: TGTGCCAGCAGCCCCGGGGGAGCGGGAGGGGTTAATGAGCAGTTCTTC
cdr3_aa: CASSPGGAGGVNEQFF

v_call: TRBV29-1
d_call: TRBD1
j_call: TRBJ2-6
clone_size: .
cdr3_nt: TGCAGCGCTTATTGGACAGGGCCCCTCTCTGGGGCCAACGTCCTGACTTTC
cdr3_aa: CSAYWTGPLSGANVLTF

v_call: TRBV19
d_call: .
j_call: TRBJ2-1
clone_size: few
cdr3_nt: TGTGCCAGTAAGGTGGCTAGCCACTACGTCAATGAGCAGTTCTTC
cdr3_aa: CASKVASHYVNEQFF

v_call: TRBV7-2
d_call: .
j_call: TRBJ1-2
clone_size: .
cdr3_nt: TGTGCCAGCAGCTTCGCGCTGACAGCGAGCTATGGCTACACCTTC
cdr3_aa: CASSFALTASYGYTF

v_call: TRBV5-4
d_call: TRBD2
j_call: TRBJ2-1
clone_size: many
cdr3_nt: TGTGCCAGCAGCTTCGAGCGGGAGAGATTCAATGAGCAGTTCTTC
cdr3_aa: CASSFERERFNEQFF

v_call: TRBV20-1
d_call: .
j_call: TRBJ2-3
clone_size: many
cdr3_nt: TGCAGTGCCAGACGGGGACTCCTCACAGATACGCAGTATTTT
cdr3_aa: CSARRGLLTDTQYF

v_call: TRBV25-1
d_call: TRBD2
j_call: TRBJ2-1
clone_size: .
cdr3_nt: TGTGCCAGCGAGGGATATAGCGGGACTGGGTACAATGAGCAGTTCTTC
cdr3_aa: CASEGYSGTGYNEQFF

v_call: TRBV9
d_call: .
j_call: TRBJ2-7
clone_size: few
cdr3_nt: TGTGCCAGCAGCGTAGAGACAGGGCTAGGAGGGGAGGAGCAGTACTTC
cdr3_aa: CASSVETGLGGEEQYF

v_call: TRBV12-3/TRBV12-4
d_call: TRBD2
j_call: TRBJ2-1
clone_size: few
cdr3_nt: TGTGCCAGCAGACGACTAGCGGAGGCAGCAAATGAGCAGTTCTTC
cdr3_aa: CASRRLAEAANEQFF

v_call: TRBV12-3/TRBV12-4
d_call: TRBD2
j_call: TRBJ2-1
clone_size: many
cdr3_nt: TGTGCCAGTCTTACTAGCGACTCCTACAATGAGCAGTTCTTC
cdr3_aa: CASLTSDSYNEQFF

v_call: TRBV3-1
d_call: .
j_call: TRBJ2-7
clone_size: .
cdr3_nt: TGTGCCAGCAGCCCCGCCGGGAGCCGGCAGTACTTC
cdr3_aa: CASSPAGSRQYF

v_call: TRBV6-2/TRBV6-3
d_call: .
j_call: TRBJ2-2
clone_size: few
cdr3_nt: TGTGCCAGCAGTTACGAAGGGACGACCGGGGAGCTGTTTTTT
cdr3_aa: CASSYEGTTGELFF

v_call: TRBV6-2/TRBV6-3
d_call: TRBD2
j_call: TRBJ2-1
clone_size: many
cdr3_nt: TGTGCCAGCAGCCTACTAGCGGTCACATCCTACAATGAGCAGTTCTTC
cdr3_aa: CASSLLAVTSYNEQFF

v_call: TRBV24-1
d_call: .
j_call: TRBJ2-2
clone_size: .
cdr3_nt: TGTGCCACCAGTGATTTTGGAGGGGAGCTGTTTTTT
cdr3_aa: CATSDFGGELFF

v_call: TRBV20-1
d_call: TRBD2
j_call: TRBJ2-5
clone_size: .
cdr3_nt: TGCAGTGCTCCCCCGGGACTAGCGGGAGGAACTCAAGAGACCCAGTACTTC
cdr3_aa: CSAPPGLAGGTQETQYF

v_call: TRBV29-1
d_call: .
j_call: TRBJ2-5
clone_size: few
cdr3_nt: TGCAGCGTTGGTGTGACAGGACAAGAGACCCAGTACTTC
cdr3_aa: CSVGVTGQETQYF

v_call: TRBV10-3
d_call: .
j_call: TRBJ2-2
clone_size: many
cdr3_nt: TGTGCCATCAGTGAGCCCGGACATCCGAACACCGGGGAGCTGTTTTTT
cdr3_aa: CAISEPGHPNTGELFF

v_call: TRBV3-1
d_call: .
j_call: TRBJ2-5
clone_size: few
cdr3_nt: TGTGCCAGCGGGTCTGCGAGGGTTTCCGGGACCCAGTACTTC
cdr3_aa: CASGSARVSGTQYF

v_call: TRBV7-7
d_call: TRBD2
j_call: TRBJ2-1
clone_size: many
cdr3_nt: TGTGCTAGCAGCTTAGCGGGGCCGGCGGAGCAGTTCTTC
cdr3_aa: CASSLAGPAEQFF

v_call: TRBV7-9
d_call: TRBD1
j_call: TRBJ2-7
clone_size: many
cdr3_nt: TGTGCCAGCAGCTTCACACCGGGACAGGGATACGAGCAGTACTTC
cdr3_aa: CASSFTPGQGYEQYF

v_call: TRBV7-9
d_call: .
j_call: TRBJ2-5
clone_size: .
cdr3_nt: TGTGCCAGCAGCTGGGGTGGTTTGAGGGAGAAGGAGACCCAGTACTTC
cdr3_aa: CASSWGGLREKETQYF

v_call: TRBV7-2
d_call: .
j_call: TRBJ2-4
clone_size: many
cdr3_nt: TGTGCCAGTTCGGCCGCCAAAAACATTCAGTACTTC
cdr3_aa: CASSAAKNIQYF

v_call: TRBV5-1
d_call: .
j_call: TRBJ2-5
clone_size: many
cdr3_nt: TGCGCCAGCAGCTTGAGGCCAGCCCAAGAGACCCAGTACTTC
cdr3_aa: CASSLRPAQETQYF

v_call: TRBV5-1
d_call: .
j_call: TRBJ2-3
clone_size: many
cdr3_nt: TGCGCCAGCGGTTCCCCTTCTGGCGGGGTGTTAAATACGCAGTATTTT
cdr3_aa: CASGSPSGGVLNTQYF

v_call: TRBV14
d_call: .
j_call: TRBJ1-2
clone_size: .
cdr3_nt: TGTGCCAGCAGCCAAGCTACGGGCCGAAACTATGGCTACACCTTC
cdr3_aa: CASSQATGRNYGYTF

v_call: TRBV12-3/TRBV12-4
d_call: .
j_call: TRBJ1-5
clone_size: few
cdr3_nt: TGTGCCAGCAGTCTCGGCCCTGGGTTTGCCCAGCATTTT
cdr3_aa: CASSLGPGFAQHF

v_call: TRBV5-1
d_call: TRBD2
j_call: TRBJ2-7
clone_size: many
cdr3_nt: TGCGCCAGCAGCTTTACTAGCGGGAGGATTGACTACGAGCAGTACTTC
cdr3_aa: CASSFTSGRIDYEQYF

v_call: TRBV7-8
d_call: .
j_call: TRBJ2-3
clone_size: many
cdr3_nt: TGTGCCAGCAGCTTAACATCAGATACGCAGTATTTT
cdr3_aa: CASSLTSDTQYF

v_call: TRBV20-1
d_call: TRBD2
j_call: TRBJ2-1
clone_size: many
cdr3_nt: TGCAGTGCTAGTAGCGGGAGCTACAATGAGCAGTTCTTC
cdr3_aa: CSASSGSYNEQFF

v_call: TRBV7-2
d_call: TRBD2
j_call: TRBJ2-7
clone_size: many
cdr3_nt: TGTGCCAGCAGCTCTCTAGCGGAGAGGTCGGACTTC
cdr3_aa: CASSSLAERSDF

v_call: TRBV6-2/TRBV6-3
d_call: .
j_call: TRBJ2-1
clone_size: many
cdr3_nt: TGTGCCACCATCGGGTTGCGGGAATACTACAATGAGCAGTTCTTC
cdr3_aa: CATIGLREYYNEQFF

v_call: TRBV5-6
d_call: .
j_call: TRBJ2-1
clone_size: many
cdr3_nt: TGTGCCAGACTAGTACTTTGTGATGAGCAGTTCTTC
cdr3_aa: CARLVLCDEQFF

v_call: TRBV20-1
d_call: .
j_call: TRBJ2-1
clone_size: few
cdr3_nt: TGCAGTGCTAGAGGTGAAACGGGACCCCCCTACAATGAGCAGTTCTTC
cdr3_aa: CSARGETGPPYNEQFF

v_call: TRBV20-1
d_call: .
j_call: TRBJ2-1
clone_size: many
cdr3_nt: TGCAGTTCCGGGACCCTCAATGAGCAGTTCTTC
cdr3_aa: CSSGTLNEQFF

v_call: TRBV5-1
d_call: TRBD1
j_call: TRBJ2-5
clone_size: .
cdr3_nt: TGCGCCAGCAGCTTGGGACAGGGCCTTCAAGAGACCCAGTACTTC
cdr3_aa: CASSLGQGLQETQYF

v_call: TRBV27
d_call: TRBD1
j_call: TRBJ2-7
clone_size: few
cdr3_nt: TGTGCCAGCAGTGTCACAGGGGGCGCCTACGAGCAGTACTTC
cdr3_aa: CASSVTGGAYEQYF

v_call: TRBV5-1
d_call: .
j_call: TRBJ2-7
clone_size: many
cdr3_nt: TGCGCCAGCAGCTTACCCCGGGACACCGCTTGGGAGCAGTACTTC
cdr3_aa: CASSLPRDTAWEQYF

v_call: TRBV12-3/TRBV12-4
d_call: TRBD1
j_call: TRBJ1-1
clone_size: many
cdr3_nt: TGTGCCAGCAGTCCCCGGGGACAGCTGAACACTGAAGCTTTCTTT
cdr3_aa: CASSPRGQLNTEAFF

v_call: TRBV20-1
d_call: TRBD1
j_call: TRBJ1-2
clone_size: few
cdr3_nt: TGCAGTGCCGGGGACAGCCGTATCGCTGGCTACACCTTC
cdr3_aa: CSAGDSRIAGYTF

v_call: TRBV5-1
d_call: .
j_call: TRBJ2-1
clone_size: many
cdr3_nt: TGCGCCAGCAGTTCAAGCGGCGCTGCAACCAATGAGCAGTTCTTC
cdr3_aa: CASSSSGAATNEQFF

v_call: TRBV12-3/TRBV12-4
d_call: .
j_call: TRBJ2-3
clone_size: many
cdr3_nt: TGTGCCAGCAGAATCGACATTGCCAACGGAGATACGCAGTATTTT
cdr3_aa: CASRIDIANGDTQYF

v_call: TRBV24-1
d_call: TRBD2
j_call: TRBJ2-1
clone_size: few
cdr3_nt: TGTGCCACCAGTGATAAAACTAGCGGGGCCGCCTACAATGAGCAGTTCTTC
cdr3_aa: CATSDKTSGAAYNEQFF